These T cell receptor beta chains were read from a single sample in a study of early T cells in non-severe SARS-CoV-2 infection. TCRdb reprocessed the 5' RACE reads via MiXCR and lists one record per CDR3 protein. This sample has around 30,000 distinct CDR3 sequences, with about 4% found just once. Sequencing was done on a sample of whole blood. The receptors shown here come from an adult who was a healthcare worker with PCR-confirmed SARS-CoV-2 infection or an uninfected control (not recorded which). Each CDR3 is given with its conserved first and last residue. Fields, in order: clone size, V gene, J gene, D gene, CDR3 length, CDR3 protein, CDR3 DNA. D genes are given only for firm matches. For some rows the clone size is stated as once, few or many, or as a class when expanded; others skip it.

clone_size: many
v_call: TRBV27
j_call: TRBJ1-6
d_call: .
cdr3_length: 16
cdr3_aa: CATKLQQGILHSPLHF
cdr3_nt: TGTGCTACCAAGTTACAGCAGGGGATCTTACATTCACCCCTCCACTTT

clone_size: many
v_call: TRBV18
j_call: TRBJ2-3
d_call: .
cdr3_length: 15
cdr3_aa: CASSPPARRTDTQYF
cdr3_nt: TGTGCCAGCTCACCACCTGCCCGCCGTACAGATACGCAGTATTTT

clone_size: few
v_call: TRBV11-2
j_call: TRBJ1-1
d_call: .
cdr3_length: 15
cdr3_aa: CASIQTGVMRTEAFF
cdr3_nt: TGTGCCAGCATCCAAACAGGCGTAATGAGGACTGAAGCTTTCTTT

clone_size: many
v_call: TRBV7-2
j_call: TRBJ2-3
d_call: .
cdr3_length: 15
cdr3_aa: CASSLRWSSTDTQYF
cdr3_nt: TGTGCCAGCAGCCTGCGCTGGTCTAGCACAGATACGCAGTATTTT

clone_size: .
v_call: TRBV6-5
j_call: TRBJ1-1
d_call: TRBD1
cdr3_length: 18
cdr3_aa: CASNSLPTGELMNTEAFF
cdr3_nt: TGTGCCAGCAATTCACTTCCGACAGGGGAGTTAATGAACACTGAAGCTTTCTTT

clone_size: .
v_call: TRBV5-1
j_call: TRBJ2-5
d_call: .
cdr3_length: 14
cdr3_aa: CASSSLVRSGDQYF
cdr3_nt: TGCGCCAGCAGCTCCCTTGTTAGGTCTGGAGACCAGTACTTC

clone_size: few
v_call: TRBV7-6
j_call: TRBJ1-1
d_call: .
cdr3_length: 12
cdr3_aa: CAGSRKAGEAFF
cdr3_nt: TGTGCCGGCAGCAGGAAGGCAGGGGAAGCTTTCTTT

clone_size: few
v_call: TRBV28
j_call: TRBJ2-5
d_call: .
cdr3_length: 16
cdr3_aa: CASTPPPGRGEETQYF
cdr3_nt: TGTGCCAGCACCCCACCACCAGGTCGCGGCGAAGAGACCCAGTACTTC

clone_size: .
v_call: TRBV18
j_call: TRBJ2-1
d_call: TRBD1
cdr3_length: 15
cdr3_aa: CASSADRPPYNEQFF
cdr3_nt: TGTGCCAGCTCGGCGGACAGGCCACCTTACAATGAGCAGTTCTTC

clone_size: many
v_call: TRBV2
j_call: TRBJ2-1
d_call: .
cdr3_length: 15
cdr3_aa: CASSDQGSSYNEQFF
cdr3_nt: TGTGCCAGCAGTGATCAGGGGAGCTCCTACAATGAGCAGTTCTTC

clone_size: many
v_call: TRBV6-1
j_call: TRBJ1-1
d_call: .
cdr3_length: 11
cdr3_aa: CASSLTGRAFF
cdr3_nt: TGTGCCAGCAGTCTCACAGGACGGGCTTTCTTT

clone_size: few
v_call: TRBV4-1
j_call: TRBJ2-7
d_call: .
cdr3_length: 15
cdr3_aa: CASSLLPGDSYEQYF
cdr3_nt: TGCGCCAGCAGCCTTCTGCCGGGGGATTCCTACGAGCAGTACTTC

clone_size: many
v_call: TRBV7-9
j_call: TRBJ1-1
d_call: TRBD1
cdr3_length: 16
cdr3_aa: CASSFGQGARDTEAFF
cdr3_nt: TGTGCCAGCAGCTTTGGGCAGGGGGCGCGGGACACTGAAGCTTTCTTT

clone_size: .
v_call: TRBV19
j_call: TRBJ2-1
d_call: .
cdr3_length: 15
cdr3_aa: CASSMRQASVNEQFF
cdr3_nt: TGTGCCAGTAGTATGAGGCAGGCCTCCGTCAATGAGCAGTTCTTC

clone_size: .
v_call: TRBV5-1
j_call: TRBJ2-1
d_call: .
cdr3_length: 14
cdr3_aa: CASSLGGPSGEQFF
cdr3_nt: TGCGCCAGCAGCTTGGGCGGACCGAGTGGTGAGCAGTTCTTC

clone_size: .
v_call: TRBV12-3/TRBV12-4
j_call: TRBJ2-7
d_call: TRBD1
cdr3_length: 13
cdr3_aa: CASSPRTGGEQYF
cdr3_nt: TGTGCCAGCAGTCCCCGGACAGGGGGCGAGCAGTACTTC

clone_size: many
v_call: TRBV27
j_call: TRBJ2-3
d_call: .
cdr3_length: 15
cdr3_aa: CASSRRATSTDTQYF
cdr3_nt: TGTGCCAGCAGTCGGAGAGCAACTAGCACAGATACGCAGTATTTT

clone_size: many
v_call: TRBV6-2/TRBV6-3
j_call: TRBJ2-7
d_call: TRBD2
cdr3_length: 14
cdr3_aa: CASSYASGSREQYF
cdr3_nt: TGTGCCAGCAGTTACGCTAGCGGGAGCCGGGAGCAGTACTTC

clone_size: many
v_call: TRBV7-8
j_call: TRBJ2-1
d_call: TRBD2
cdr3_length: 15
cdr3_aa: CASSPTSGRTNEQFF
cdr3_nt: TGTGCCAGCAGCCCCACTAGCGGGAGGACGAATGAGCAGTTCTTC

clone_size: many
v_call: TRBV11-2
j_call: TRBJ1-3
d_call: .
cdr3_length: 17
cdr3_aa: CASSLRTAKSGGNTIYF
cdr3_nt: TGTGCCAGCAGCCTGCGGACAGCCAAGTCCGGTGGAAACACCATATATTTT

clone_size: .
v_call: TRBV6-6
j_call: TRBJ2-7
d_call: TRBD2
cdr3_length: 14
cdr3_aa: CASSGTSGRSEQYF
cdr3_nt: TGTGCCAGCAGCGGGACTAGCGGGAGAAGCGAGCAGTACTTC

clone_size: many
v_call: TRBV5-1
j_call: TRBJ1-1
d_call: .
cdr3_length: 16
cdr3_aa: CASSSLGGRRNTEAFF
cdr3_nt: TGCGCCAGCAGCTCCTTGGGGGGGCGTCGGAACACTGAAGCTTTCTTT

clone_size: few
v_call: TRBV18
j_call: TRBJ2-5
d_call: TRBD2
cdr3_length: 14
cdr3_aa: CASSAGGPPETQYF
cdr3_nt: TGTGCCAGCTCAGCGGGAGGGCCCCCAGAGACCCAGTACTTC

clone_size: many
v_call: TRBV13
j_call: TRBJ2-3
d_call: .
cdr3_length: 15
cdr3_aa: CASSLDRDGVDTQYF
cdr3_nt: TGTGCCAGCAGCTTAGACAGGGATGGAGTGGATACGCAGTATTTT

clone_size: many
v_call: TRBV7-6
j_call: TRBJ2-3
d_call: .
cdr3_length: 12
cdr3_aa: CASSAHGDTQYF
cdr3_nt: TGTGCCAGCAGCGCCCACGGAGATACGCAGTATTTT

clone_size: many
v_call: TRBV7-9
j_call: TRBJ1-1
d_call: .
cdr3_length: 12
cdr3_aa: CAGRRPNTEAFF
cdr3_nt: TGTGCCGGACGGAGGCCGAACACTGAAGCTTTCTTT

clone_size: few
v_call: TRBV3-1
j_call: TRBJ2-7
d_call: .
cdr3_length: 11
cdr3_aa: CASSYLGEQYF
cdr3_nt: TGTGCCAGCAGCTACCTTGGCGAGCAGTACTTC

clone_size: many
v_call: TRBV2
j_call: TRBJ1-5
d_call: TRBD1
cdr3_length: 15
cdr3_aa: CASRRQGAGNQPQHF
cdr3_nt: TGTGCCAGCAGGAGACAGGGGGCCGGCAATCAGCCCCAGCATTTT

clone_size: many
v_call: TRBV9
j_call: TRBJ2-3
d_call: .
cdr3_length: 16
cdr3_aa: CASSVGRDIVPDTQYF
cdr3_nt: TGTGCCAGCAGCGTAGGTCGGGATATTGTGCCAGATACGCAGTATTTT

clone_size: few
v_call: TRBV7-9
j_call: TRBJ2-5
d_call: .
cdr3_length: 14
cdr3_aa: CASSPKTGQETQYF
cdr3_nt: TGTGCCAGCAGCCCAAAGACAGGCCAAGAGACCCAGTACTTC

clone_size: .
v_call: TRBV28
j_call: TRBJ2-3
d_call: .
cdr3_length: 14
cdr3_aa: CASSSREGTDTQYF
cdr3_nt: TGTGCCAGCAGTTCCCGGGAAGGCACAGATACGCAGTATTTT

clone_size: many
v_call: TRBV29-1
j_call: TRBJ1-1
d_call: TRBD1
cdr3_length: 10
cdr3_aa: CSAQDRVAFF
cdr3_nt: TGCAGCGCCCAGGACAGGGTGGCTTTCTTT

clone_size: many
v_call: TRBV24-1
j_call: TRBJ2-2
d_call: .
cdr3_length: 16
cdr3_aa: CATSDPVKPNTGELFF
cdr3_nt: TGTGCCACCAGTGACCCCGTCAAGCCCAACACCGGGGAGCTGTTTTTT

clone_size: many
v_call: TRBV3-1
j_call: TRBJ1-5
d_call: .
cdr3_length: 15
cdr3_aa: CASSQDAGRNQPQHF
cdr3_nt: TGTGCCAGCAGCCAAGATGCAGGGCGCAATCAGCCCCAGCATTTT

clone_size: few
v_call: TRBV9
j_call: TRBJ2-1
d_call: .
cdr3_length: 16
cdr3_aa: CASSVGGSLGGNEQFF
cdr3_nt: TGTGCCAGCAGCGTAGGAGGGTCGCTAGGTGGCAATGAGCAGTTCTTC

clone_size: few
v_call: TRBV27
j_call: TRBJ1-1
d_call: .
cdr3_length: 14
cdr3_aa: CASSLFRVGTEAFF
cdr3_nt: TGTGCCAGCAGTCTCTTCAGGGTAGGCACTGAAGCTTTCTTT

clone_size: .
v_call: TRBV7-9
j_call: TRBJ2-5
d_call: .
cdr3_length: 15
cdr3_aa: CASRYGRGFQETQYF
cdr3_nt: TGTGCCAGCCGATACGGGAGAGGTTTCCAAGAGACCCAGTACTTC

clone_size: many
v_call: TRBV10-3
j_call: TRBJ1-1
d_call: .
cdr3_length: 14
cdr3_aa: CAISPPTGNTEAFF
cdr3_nt: TGTGCCATCAGCCCTCCTACAGGGAATACTGAAGCTTTCTTT

clone_size: many
v_call: TRBV11-3
j_call: TRBJ1-1
d_call: .
cdr3_length: 16
cdr3_aa: CASSSGTDHLNTEAFF
cdr3_nt: TGTGCCAGCAGCTCCGGGACGGATCATTTGAACACTGAAGCTTTCTTT

clone_size: many
v_call: TRBV4-1
j_call: TRBJ1-1
d_call: TRBD1
cdr3_length: 15
cdr3_aa: CASSQAQGMNTEAFF
cdr3_nt: TGCGCCAGCAGCCAAGCACAGGGGATGAACACTGAAGCTTTCTTT

clone_size: many
v_call: TRBV5-1
j_call: TRBJ2-1
d_call: .
cdr3_length: 12
cdr3_aa: CASSSSGTSGFF
cdr3_nt: TGCGCCAGCAGCTCATCCGGGACCTCGGGTTTCTTC

clone_size: many
v_call: TRBV24-1
j_call: TRBJ2-1
d_call: TRBD2
cdr3_length: 14
cdr3_aa: CATSDPSGRDEQFF
cdr3_nt: TGTGCCACCAGTGATCCTAGCGGGAGAGATGAGCAGTTCTTC

clone_size: many
v_call: TRBV27
j_call: TRBJ2-1
d_call: TRBD2
cdr3_length: 17
cdr3_aa: CASSPRLAGGPYNEQFF
cdr3_nt: TGTGCCAGCAGTCCCCGACTAGCGGGAGGGCCCTACAATGAGCAGTTCTTC

clone_size: many
v_call: TRBV29-1
j_call: TRBJ1-2
d_call: .
cdr3_length: 12
cdr3_aa: CSVGSLTVGYTF
cdr3_nt: TGCAGCGTTGGTAGCTTGACAGTCGGCTACACCTTC

clone_size: few
v_call: TRBV20-1
j_call: TRBJ2-5
d_call: TRBD2
cdr3_length: 17
cdr3_aa: CSAREPPGLAGQETQYF
cdr3_nt: TGCAGTGCTAGAGAGCCACCGGGACTAGCGGGGCAAGAGACCCAGTACTTC

clone_size: few
v_call: TRBV9
j_call: TRBJ2-2
d_call: TRBD2
cdr3_length: 12
cdr3_aa: CASSGTSGELFF
cdr3_nt: TGTGCCAGCAGCGGGACTAGCGGGGAGCTGTTTTTT

clone_size: many
v_call: TRBV12-3/TRBV12-4
j_call: TRBJ1-5
d_call: .
cdr3_length: 15
cdr3_aa: CASSSLGVSNQPQHF
cdr3_nt: TGTGCCAGCAGTTCCCTAGGGGTTAGCAATCAGCCCCAGCATTTT

clone_size: many
v_call: TRBV9
j_call: TRBJ2-7
d_call: .
cdr3_length: 15
cdr3_aa: CASSPGGAGWYEQYF
cdr3_nt: TGTGCCAGCAGCCCAGGGGGGGCAGGGTGGTACGAGCAGTACTTC

clone_size: many
v_call: TRBV20-1
j_call: TRBJ2-7
d_call: TRBD1
cdr3_length: 14
cdr3_aa: CSARARGLSYEQYF
cdr3_nt: TGCAGTGCTAGGGCAAGGGGGCTTTCCTACGAGCAGTACTTC

clone_size: many
v_call: TRBV25-1
j_call: TRBJ2-5
d_call: .
cdr3_length: 14
cdr3_aa: CASSDPQLVETQYF
cdr3_nt: TGTGCCAGCAGTGACCCCCAACTTGTGGAGACCCAGTACTTC

clone_size: .
v_call: TRBV6-5
j_call: TRBJ2-4
d_call: .
cdr3_length: 15
cdr3_aa: CASSCSVGAKNIQYF
cdr3_nt: TGTGCCAGCAGTTGCAGCGTCGGGGCCAAAAACATTCAGTACTTC

clone_size: many
v_call: TRBV5-1
j_call: TRBJ1-1
d_call: .
cdr3_length: 14
cdr3_aa: CASSIVDGSTEAFF
cdr3_nt: TGCGCCAGCAGCATCGTTGACGGTAGCACTGAAGCTTTCTTT

clone_size: many
v_call: TRBV18
j_call: TRBJ2-1
d_call: TRBD2
cdr3_length: 17
cdr3_aa: CASSPSVTSGRKNEQFF
cdr3_nt: TGTGCCAGCTCACCATCGGTGACTAGCGGGAGAAAAAATGAGCAGTTCTTC